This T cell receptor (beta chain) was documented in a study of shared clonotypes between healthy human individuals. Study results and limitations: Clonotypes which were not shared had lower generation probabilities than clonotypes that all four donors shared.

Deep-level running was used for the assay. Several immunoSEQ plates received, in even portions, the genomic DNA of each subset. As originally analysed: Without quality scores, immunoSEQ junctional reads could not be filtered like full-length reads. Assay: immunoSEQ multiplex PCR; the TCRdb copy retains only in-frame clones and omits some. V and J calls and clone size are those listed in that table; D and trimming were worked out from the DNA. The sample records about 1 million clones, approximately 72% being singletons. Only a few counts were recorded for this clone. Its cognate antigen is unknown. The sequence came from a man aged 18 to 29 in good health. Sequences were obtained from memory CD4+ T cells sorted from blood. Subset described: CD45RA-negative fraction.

As DNA, the CDR3 is TGTGCCAGCAGTCGAGGCGGGGTCCAAGAGACCCAGTACTTC. It yields the protein CASSRGGVQETQYF. The V and J genes are TRBV6-5 and TRBJ2-5; tentative D call: TRBD2 (6 bases). V was trimmed by 5 bases and J by 1 base, leaving 11 bases between them. CDR3 size: 14 residues. Germline CDR1 reads MNHEY; CDR2 reads SVGAGI.